This T cell receptor (delta chain) was retrieved from a study of γδ T cells in repeated Plasmodium falciparum infection. Across the whole study: Donors were malaria-exposed Malian children or age- and gender-matched Australian children. Study results and caveats: Many TCRgamma sequences overlapped between individuals in stable Vgamma9/Vdelta2+ repertoires. Vdelta2-negative gammadelta repertoires, largely Vdelta1+, seemingly showed infection-driven waves of new clonal selection.

Vgamma9/Vdelta2+ and Vdelta2-negative gammadelta T cells were flow-sorted from PBMC for bulk sequencing. A word on this clone: Its matching antigen is unknown. A far larger clone is one nucleotide away, so this likely arose from a read error. Distinct nucleotide sequences in the sample also encode this CDR3.

The CDR3 spans 22 residues. From germline, CDR1 is TSWWSYY and CDR2 QGS. Both TRG and TRD chains were sequenced from each sorted sample. TCRdb repeated clone calling on the multiplex PCR reads with CATT. The sample has over 55,000 delta-chain clones, over 1.5% seen once. What was sequenced was gamma-delta T cells from blood. The clonotype originates from a pool of human donors (malaria-infected and uninfected, not separated). This chain joins TRDV1 and TRDJ1, with 7 bases that match TRDD3. The CDR3 DNA sequence: TGTGCTCTTTGGGGTGACCGCATACCCTGTACTGGGGATGGGGGGCGTACCGATAAACTTATCTTT. Residues: CALWGDRIPCTGDGGRTDKLIF.